Listed here are 20 T cell receptor beta chains from one sample, sequenced in a study of shared clonotypes between healthy human individuals. Generated by immunoSEQ multiplex PCR, the TCRdb table keeps only in-frame clones and is missing some. The repertoire has a few million clones, just over 90% of them found once; the top ten carry roughly 0.36%. Material: naive CD4+ T cells from PBMCs. Noted subset: CD45RA+ positively selected. These receptors all stem from a man younger than 35 in good health. Some clones in this sample may be carry-over from other donors' samples.

Regarding this clone: Other DNA sequences in this sample translate to the same CDR3. J is TRBJ1-1 and V is TRBV30; D is perhaps TRBD1 (6 bases). V lost 0 bases to trimming and J lost 4 bases, with 6 bases between them. Per germline, CDR1 GTSNPN and CDR2 SVGIG (reference sequence). CDR3 size: 12 residues. The CDR3 coding sequence is TGTGCCTGGAGTGTCAGGGGCACTGAAGCTTTCTTT. Translating it yields CAWSVRGTEAFF.

V and J are TRBV4-3 and TRBJ1-1, with 7 bases identical to TRBD1. The CDR3 has 15 residues. V trimming: 3 bases; J trimming: 0 bases; junction bases outside the gene matches: 4. Germline V CDR1 and CDR2: LGHNA, YSLEER. This CDR3 reads CASSQGTAMNTEAFF. DNA for the CDR3: TGCGCCAGCAGCCAGGGGACAGCGATGAACACTGAAGCTTTCTTT.

This clone has only one observation. The CDR3 DNA follows: TGTGCCAGCAGCCGGACAGGGAGATCGAGCTCTGGGGCCAACGTCCTGACTTTC. It codes for CASSRTGRSSSGANVLTF. The V and J genes are TRBV14 and TRBJ2-6, with TRBD1 matching over 8 bases. CDR1 and CDR2 (germline): SGHDN, FVKESK. V lost 4 bases, J lost 0 bases, and 8 bases stayed unmatched. There are 18 residues in the CDR3.

V gene TRBV19 combines with J gene TRBJ2-6; D is undetermined. The germline V gene has CDR1 LNHDA and CDR2 SQIVND (reference sequence). V was shortened by 5 bases and J by 4 bases, with 6 bases between the two germline ends. This CDR3 comprises 13 residues. The CDR3, as DNA: TGTGCCAGTAGTGAGTCGGGGGCCAACGTCCTGACTTTC. As protein: CASSESGANVLTF.

The chain recombines TRBV6-4 with TRBJ2-3; tentative D call: TRBD2 (6 bases). Germline V gene sequence: CDR1 MRHNA, CDR2 SNTAGT. The CDR3 spans 16 residues. V lost 3 bases, J lost 1 base, and 14 bases lay in between. CDR3 nucleotide sequence: TGTGCCAGCAGTGAGGATGAGGGAGGCCGCACAGATACGCAGTATTTT. The encoded protein is CASSEDEGGRTDTQYF.

This chain uses TRBV4-1 with TRBJ2-1; unclear D gene. The CDR3 length is 15 residues. V was shortened by 3 bases and J by 6 bases, with 15 bases between the two germline ends. Germline V gives CDR1 MGHRA, CDR2 YSYEKL. The CDR3 DNA reads TGCGCCAGCAGCCAGGCCCCAGTAGGCTTCAATGAGCAGTTCTTC. Protein sequence: CASSQAPVGFNEQFF.

Remarks on this clone: This sample includes further DNA sequences coding for the same CDR3. This rearrangement joins TRBV2 to TRBJ1-4; 8 bases match TRBD1. Germline CDR1 and CDR2: SNHLY and FYNNEI. This CDR3 is 13 amino acids long. The V segment lost 6 bases and the J segment 8 bases; nucleotides outside the gene matches: 5. The CDR3 reads CASRTGTGEKLFF. In nucleotides, the CDR3 is TGTGCCAGCAGGACAGGGACAGGCGAAAAACTGTTTTTT. Full variable domain (outside the CDR3, taken from reference TRBV2 and TRBJ1-4): EPEVTQTPSHQVTQMGQEVILRCVPISNHLYFYWYRQILGQKVEFLVSFYNNEISEKSEIFDDQFSVERPDGSNFTLKIRSTKLEDSAMYFCASRTGTGEKLFFGSGTQLSVL.

J is TRBJ2-4 and V is TRBV4-2; TRBD2 matches 10 bases. This CDR3 is built from 15 residues. V dropped 4 bases and J dropped 4; count of bases not matched to a gene: 4. The germline gives CDR1 LGHNA, CDR2 YNFKEQ. This chain's CDR3 is CASSRTSGDKNIQYF. The CDR3 nucleotides are TGTGCCAGCAGCCGCACTAGCGGGGATAAAAACATTCAGTACTTC.

The V gene is TRBV21-1, the J gene TRBJ2-2. TRBV21-1 is listed as a pseudogene. The CDR3 is 16 residues long. The CDR3 loop is CANPNVGWKRTGELFF. The DNA of the CDR3 is TGTGCCAACCCTAACGTGGGGTGGAAGCGCACCGGGGAGCTGTTTTTT.

V gene TRBV7-8 combines with J gene TRBJ1-5, with D possibly matching TRBD1 (5 bases). Trimming left V 5 bases short and J 5 bases short, with 7 bases between. The CDR3 covers 12 residues. In germline, CDR1 is SGHVS, CDR2 FQNEAQ. The CDR3 DNA reads as TGTGCCAGCAGCGGCAGGGATCAGCCCCAGCATTTT. Translation gives CASSGRDQPQHF.

The V gene is TRBV7-2, the J gene TRBJ2-5; tentatively, D is TRBD2 (6 bases). V lost 2 bases to trimming and J lost 3 bases, with 16 bases between them. This CDR3 has 16 residues. The germline CDR1 and CDR2 sequences are SGHTA and FQGNSA. CDR3: CASSLMLANAKETQYF. CDR3 nucleotide sequence: TGTGCCAGCAGCTTAATGCTAGCGAACGCAAAAGAGACCCAGTACTTC.

The chain is built from TRBV5-6 and TRBJ2-2, with 7 bases fitting TRBD2. This CDR3 has 16 amino acids. V trimming: 0 bases; J trimming: 2 bases; junction bases outside the gene matches: 4. CDR1 is SGHDT and CDR2 is YYEEEE in the germline V gene. This CDR3 reads CASSLEAGANTGELFF. The CDR3 DNA sequence: TGTGCCAGCAGCTTGGAGGCGGGAGCAAACACCGGGGAGCTGTTTTTT.

This sequence joins TRBV7-9 and TRBJ1-2; D unclear. Germline values: CDR1 SEHNR, CDR2 FQNEAQ (reference sequence). This CDR3 region has 12 residues. The ends were cut back, 1 base at V and 8 bases at J, with 8 bases in the middle. The CDR3 protein is CASSLVSEGYTF. In DNA form, the CDR3 reads TGTGCCAGCAGCTTAGTGTCCGAGGGCTACACCTTC.

V and J are TRBV7-3 and TRBJ2-1; D uncertain. The CDR3 covers 13 residues. Germline assignment: CDR1 SGHTA and CDR2 FQGTGA. With 6 bases removed from V and 10 bases from J, the gap between germline ends came to 16 bases. The CDR3 reads CASSTGPGREQFF. The CDR3 DNA reads as TGTGCCAGCAGTACCGGACCGGGCCGGGAGCAGTTCTTC.

This clone was seen only once. The DNA of the CDR3 is TGTGCCTGCCGGGACCGGACGACTGGAAACACCATATATTTT. It translates to CACRDRTTGNTIYF. The V call is TRBV30, the J call TRBJ1-3, with D perhaps matching TRBD1 (5 bases). This CDR3 has 14 residues. CDR1 and CDR2 (germline): GTSNPN, SVGIG (reference sequence). Trimming left V 6 bases short and J 2 bases short, with 14 bases between.

The rearrangement joins TRBV18 to TRBJ2-7; perhaps TRBD2 as D (5 bases). The CDR3 loop spans 15 amino acids. V gave up 1 base and J gave up 0 bases, with 10 bases separating them. The germline V gene has CDR1 KGHSH and CDR2 LQKENI. CDR3 bases: TGTGCCAGCTCACCACGGATAGGGAGCTCCTACGAGCAGTACTTC. Protein product: CASSPRIGSSYEQYF.

The chain has TRBV27 and TRBJ2-1; no definite D call. Trimming shortened V by 5 bases and J by 9 bases, and 14 bases separated the two germline ends. In germline, CDR1 is MNHEY, CDR2 SMNVEV (reference sequence). This CDR3 contains 13 residues. CDR3 loop: CASSPSGLGEQFF. CDR3 nucleotide sequence: TGTGCCAGCAGTCCCAGTGGATTGGGTGAGCAGTTCTTC.

The V gene is TRBV2, the J gene TRBJ1-3, with D unresolved. CDR3 length equals 13 residues. The V gene lost 1 base and the J gene lost 4 bases, with 5 bases spanning the gap. CDR1 and CDR2 from the germline V gene are SNHLY and FYNNEI. The CDR3 coding sequence is TGTGCCAGCAGTGAAGTACGGGGAAACACCATATATTTT. Its protein product is CASSEVRGNTIYF.

About this clone itself: The sample carries other DNA sequences with the same CDR3. The chain links TRBV11-2 to TRBJ2-1; 7 bases are shared with TRBD1. CDR3 length: 15 residues. Germline assignment: CDR1 SGHAT and CDR2 FQNNGV. V shed 5 bases and J 1 base; nucleotides not matched to a gene: 5. The CDR3 here is CASSPRDSSYNEQFF. The CDR3 nucleotides read TGTGCCAGCAGCCCAAGGGACAGTTCCTACAATGAGCAGTTCTTC.

The chain is built from TRBV7-9 and TRBJ2-3, with unresolved D. This CDR3 contains 11 residues. V shed 5 bases and J shed 4 bases, with 4 bases lying between them. The germline gives CDR1 SEHNR, CDR2 FQNEAQ (reference sequence). The DNA for the CDR3 is TGTGCCAGCAGCAGTGCAGATACGCAGTATTTT. As protein: CASSSADTQYF.